One sample yielded the 32 T cell receptor beta chains listed below, sequenced in a study of CD8 T cells in ankylosing spondylitis. TCRdb used MiXCR to reprocess the 5' RACE reads, holding one entry per CDR3 protein. This table holds 100,000 to 150,000 distinct CDR3 sequences, roughly 9% found once. Specimen: blood, either unsorted or a sorted T cell fraction (not recorded which). Receptor source: a male donor with ankylosing spondylitis or in good health (not recorded which).

This clonotype was recorded many times. The genes are TRBV29-1 and TRBJ2-3; no clear D gene. There are 13 residues in the CDR3. Trimming cost V 1 base and J 0 bases, with 5 bases left between them. Germline V lookup: CDR1 SQVTM, CDR2 ANQGSEA. The CDR3 loop is CSVEGWSTDTQYF. The DNA for the CDR3 is TGCAGCGTTGAAGGGTGGAGCACAGATACGCAGTATTTT.

Many counts were recorded for this clonotype. The genes are TRBV29-1 and TRBJ2-7; 8 bases line up with TRBD1. CDR3 length: 15 amino acids. Germline values: CDR1 SQVTM, CDR2 ANQGSEA. The V and J ends lost 6 bases and 2 bases, in that order; junction bases with no gene match: 12. CDR3 nucleotides: TGCAGCGTCGAGGGGGGAACAGGGGGAGCCTACGAGCAGTACTTC. Encoded protein: CSVEGGTGGAYEQYF.

The chain joins TRBV18 to TRBJ1-6; D unresolved. Germline V gene lookup returns CDR1 KGHSH and CDR2 LQKENI. The V gene lost 3 bases and the J gene lost 7 bases, with 10 bases spanning the gap. CDR3 length: 14 amino acids. The CDR3 protein is CASSPAQKNSPLHF. For the CDR3, the DNA is TGTGCCAGCTCACCTGCACAGAAAAATTCACCCCTCCACTTT.

This clonotype was counted a few times. The chain links TRBV12-3 or TRBV12-4 to TRBJ2-5; D may be TRBD2 (6 bases). CDR3 length equals 13 residues. V lost 6 bases, J lost 6 bases, and 14 bases lay in between. For the CDR3, the DNA is TGTGCCAGCAGCATTGGGACTGAGAAGACCCAGTACTTC. Its translation: CASSIGTEKTQYF.

This clonotype turned up a few times. V usage is TRBV7-2 and J usage is TRBJ2-7; 7 positions match TRBD1. Germline CDR1 SGHTA, CDR2 FQGNSA. The CDR3 spans 16 residues. V lost 6 bases to trimming and J lost 3 bases; unmatched junction nucleotides: 14. The CDR3 spells CASRGRGTANRYEQYF. In DNA form, the CDR3 reads TGTGCCAGCAGAGGAAGGGGGACAGCGAACCGCTACGAGCAGTACTTC.

V usage is TRBV12-3 or TRBV12-4 and J usage is TRBJ2-1; possibly TRBD2 for D (6 bases). This CDR3 contains 15 residues. Trimming took off 1 base at V and 3 bases at J, with 10 bases between the two ends. The CDR3: CASSLGRDIYNEQFF. The CDR3 nucleotides are TGTGCCAGCAGTTTAGGGCGGGATATCTACAATGAGCAGTTCTTC.

This clonotype occurred a few times. Here the CDR3 DNA reads TGTGCCATCAAGGACGGGGGGCAAGAGACCCAGTACTTC. Its protein product is CAIKDGGQETQYF. This chain connects TRBV10-3 to TRBJ2-5; 7 bases fit TRBD2. This CDR3 spans 13 amino acids. The germline gives CDR1 ENHRY, CDR2 SYGVKD. After removal of 7 bases from V and 2 bases from J, the junction contained 4 bases not matched to a gene.

This clonotype occurred many times. The chain carries TRBV7-6 and TRBJ2-1, with 7 bases matching TRBD2. V lost 1 base and J lost 4; bases outside the gene matches: 10. Germline CDR1 is SGHVS and CDR2 is FNYEAQ. This CDR3 has 17 amino acids. The CDR3 protein is CASSLERGGGSYNEQFF. The CDR3 DNA follows: TGTGCCAGCAGCTTAGAACGGGGCGGCGGGAGTTACAATGAGCAGTTCTTC.

This clonotype was seen many times. V gene TRBV29-1 combines with J gene TRBJ2-3, with D perhaps matching TRBD2 (5 bases). V was shortened by 6 bases and J by 6 bases, with 16 bases between the two germline ends. Germline values: CDR1 SQVTM, CDR2 ANQGSEA. The CDR3 length is 13 residues. The CDR3 protein is CSVASLATDTQYF. The CDR3 DNA is TGCAGCGTCGCCTCCCTAGCTACGGATACGCAGTATTTT.

The chain couples TRBV4-3 to TRBJ2-5, with D maybe TRBD2 (5 bases). This CDR3 has 13 residues. V was clipped by 4 bases and J by 9 bases, with 15 bases between them. Germline CDR1 LGHNA, CDR2 YSLEER. CDR3 amino acids: CASSRYSEAAQYF. CDR3 in DNA: TGCGCCAGCAGCCGATACTCCGAAGCGGCCCAGTACTTC.

This clonotype came up many times. DNA of the CDR3: TGTGCCAGCAGCTTACCGGGCGCACTGACTAGCGGAGCTTCCTACGAGCAGTACTTC. This encodes CASSLPGALTSGASYEQYF. The rearrangement uses TRBV11-1 and TRBJ2-7, with 9 bases that match TRBD2. The CDR3 length is 19 residues. Losses at the gene ends were 2 bases for V and 1 base for J; bases not matched to a gene: 15. CDR1 SGHAT and CDR2 FQDESV come from the germline V gene (reference sequence). Full variable domain (missing parts from reference TRBV11-1 and TRBJ2-7): EAEVAQSPRYKITEKSQAVAFWCDPISGHATLYWYRQILGQGPELLVQFQDESVVDDSQLPKDRFSAERLKGVDSTLKIQPAELGDSAMYLCASSLPGALTSGASYEQYFGPGTRLTVT.

This clonotype was counted at least ten times. The chain carries TRBV20-1 and TRBJ2-3; no firm D call. The CDR3 consists of 14 residues. The V end was cut by 6 bases, the J end by 0 bases, with 13 bases between. Germline V CDR1 and CDR2: DFQATT, SNEGSKA (reference sequence). CDR3 region: CSATTHSSTDTQYF. Here the CDR3 DNA reads TGCAGTGCCACTACGCATTCCAGCACAGATACGCAGTATTTT.

This clonotype was recorded at least ten times. V usage is TRBV12-3 or TRBV12-4 and J usage is TRBJ2-7; 10 bases are a match to TRBD2. V shed 7 bases and J 0 bases; nucleotides not matched to a gene: 9. This CDR3 comprises 16 residues. The DNA of the CDR3 is TGTGCCAGCACCCTTACTGGACTAGCGGACTCCTACGAGCAGTACTTC. Translated, it gives CASTLTGLADSYEQYF.

This clonotype has at least ten counts. V gene TRBV6-2 or TRBV6-3 combines with J gene TRBJ2-1; TRBD2 is a possible D gene (7 bases). The CDR3 length is 14 residues. The V end lost 4 bases, the J end lost 3 bases, and 10 bases lay between the germline ends. CDR1 and CDR2 from the germline V gene are MNHEY and SVGEGT. The CDR3 loop reads CASSWGGHYNEQFF. The CDR3 DNA is TGTGCCAGCAGTTGGGGGGGGCACTACAATGAGCAGTTCTTC.

This clonotype was found many times. The V call is TRBV6-5, the J call TRBJ2-1; TRBD2 agrees at 9 bases. This CDR3 comprises 16 residues. CDR1 is MNHEY, CDR2 SVGAGI, per germline. J was trimmed by 4 bases and V by 0 bases; bases with no gene match: 4. CDR3 nucleotides: TGTGCCAGCAGTTACTCGGCGGGAGGGCCTTACAATGAGCAGTTCTTC. As protein: CASSYSAGGPYNEQFF.

This clonotype appeared many times. The chain is built from TRBV20-1 and TRBJ1-5; D unresolved. The V gene lost 2 bases and the J gene lost 4 bases, with 12 bases spanning the gap. This CDR3 contains 14 residues. The V gene's germline CDR1 is DFQATT and CDR2 SNEGSKA (reference sequence). The CDR3, as DNA: TGCAGTGCTAGACTTCTATCGGGGAATCAGCCCCAGCATTTT. Its protein is CSARLLSGNQPQHF.

In this sample, this clonotype turned up many times. The chain links TRBV7-2 to TRBJ2-1; 14 bases are shared with TRBD2. The germline gives CDR1 SGHTA, CDR2 FQGNSA. J lost 7 bases, V lost 0 bases, and 14 bases had no gene match. The CDR3 extends over 20 amino acids. The CDR3 sequence: CASSLAPTGLAGVRRNEQFF. For the CDR3, the DNA is TGTGCCAGCAGCTTAGCGCCAACGGGACTAGCGGGAGTTCGTAGGAATGAGCAGTTCTTC.

Note on this clonotype: A much larger clone differs by one base, so this may be a read error. V is TRBV5-1 and J is TRBJ2-1, with 8 bases aligning to TRBD2. Germline assignment: CDR1 SGHRS and CDR2 YFSETQ. The CDR3 totals 17 residues. CDR3 residues: CATSLTSASGGYNEQFF. CDR3 nucleotides: TGCGCCACCAGCTTGACTAGCGCTAGTGGGGGATACAATGAGCAGTTCTTC.

This clonotype was recorded a few times. The gene calls are TRBV6-2 or TRBV6-3 and TRBJ2-7, with 9 bases aligning to TRBD2. With 6 bases clipped from V and 2 bases from J, the junction kept 5 bases outside the gene matches. Germline loops: CDR1 MNHEY, CDR2 SVGEGT. The CDR3 loop spans 14 amino acids. In DNA form, the CDR3 reads TGTGCCAGCAGCAGACTAGCGGCTACCTACGAGCAGTACTTC. Its protein is CASSRLAATYEQYF.

This clonotype was observed at least ten times. The chain employs TRBV6-5 and TRBJ2-1; TRBD1 matches 7 bases. V dropped 2 bases and J dropped 8; count of bases not matched to a gene: 9. The CDR3 spans 15 residues. Looked up from germline, CDR1 is MNHEY and CDR2 is SVGAGI. CDR3 region: CASSYPTGRNHEQFF. The CDR3 bases are TGTGCCAGCAGTTACCCGACAGGGCGTAACCATGAGCAGTTCTTC.

This clonotype was seen repeatedly, ten times or more. The chain links TRBV20-1 to TRBJ2-2, with 9 bases fitting TRBD2. This CDR3 is built from 15 residues. Germline V CDR1 and CDR2: DFQATT, SNEGSKA (reference sequence). With 2 bases clipped from V and 4 bases from J, the junction kept 5 bases outside the gene matches. The CDR3 loop is CSARTAGGPTGELFF. As DNA, the CDR3 is TGCAGTGCTAGAACGGCGGGAGGGCCCACCGGGGAGCTGTTTTTT.

This clonotype has at least ten counts. V usage is TRBV6-5 and J usage is TRBJ2-7, with D tentatively TRBD1 or TRBD2 (6 bases each). Germline CDR1 MNHEY, CDR2 SVGAGI. The ends were cut back, 2 bases at V and 5 bases at J, with 13 bases in the middle. This CDR3 spans 14 amino acids. CDR3 coding DNA: TGTGCCAGCAGTTACATGGGGGGCTGGGACGAGCAGTACTTC. It is translated as CASSYMGGWDEQYF.

This clonotype was detected ten times or more. V is TRBV20-1 and J is TRBJ1-5, with a weak D call TRBD1 (5 bases). The germline CDR1 and CDR2 sequences are DFQATT and SNEGSKA (reference sequence). The length of the CDR3 is 14 residues. The V end was cut by 0 bases, the J end by 2 bases, with 8 bases between. The CDR3 DNA sequence: TGCAGTGCTAGAGAATTGACAGGCAATCAGCCCCAGCATTTT. The encoded protein is CSARELTGNQPQHF.

This clonotype was picked up many times. CDR3 sequence reads: CSARVRSGQNNQPQHF. CDR3 coding DNA: TGCAGTGCTAGAGTACGAAGTGGACAGAACAATCAGCCCCAGCATTTT. The chain combines TRBV20-1 with TRBJ1-5; weak D call: TRBD1 (6 bases). V was pared by 1 base and J by 3 bases, with 16 bases between. Per germline, CDR1 DFQATT and CDR2 SNEGSKA (reference sequence). CDR3 length: 16 residues.

In this sample, this clonotype turned up a few times. This chain uses TRBV7-8 with TRBJ2-7; D is possibly TRBD2 (5 bases). The ends were cut back, 5 bases at V and 3 bases at J, with 17 bases in the middle. The germline V gene encodes CDR1 SGHVS and CDR2 FQNEAQ. The CDR3 totals 15 residues. CDR3 region: CASSLGSGAGYEQYF. CDR3 in DNA: TGTGCCAGCAGCCTAGGTTCGGGCGCGGGCTACGAGCAGTACTTC.

This clonotype has at least ten counts. The chain is built from TRBV7-9 and TRBJ1-4, with D possibly matching TRBD1 (5 bases). V was clipped by 4 bases and J by 0 bases, with 12 bases between them. The CDR3 contains 16 residues. Germline V gene lookup returns CDR1 SEHNR and CDR2 FQNEAQ (reference sequence). CDR3 sequence (DNA): TGTGCCAGCAGCTCAATTGACAGTGCAACTAATGAAAAACTGTTTTTT. It is translated as CASSSIDSATNEKLFF.

This clonotype has a handful of counts. The gene calls are TRBV4-3 and TRBJ2-3; possible D gene TRBD1, 6 bases. V lost 4 bases, J lost 5 bases, and 19 bases lay in between. CDR1 and CDR2 from the germline V gene are LGHNA and YSLEER. The CDR3 runs to 16 residues. CDR3 sequence (DNA): TGCGCCAGCAGCCGTGGGTCAGGACAGTCAAAAGATACGCAGTATTTT. It yields the protein CASSRGSGQSKDTQYF.

There are many counts of this clonotype. This chain links TRBV12-3 or TRBV12-4 with TRBJ2-1, with 16 bases aligning to TRBD2. The CDR3 extends over 17 amino acids. Trimming cost V 6 bases and J 9 bases; bases outside gene matches: 11. The CDR3 spells CASSGTPGLAGGSEQFF. As DNA, the CDR3 is TGTGCCAGCAGCGGAACCCCGGGACTAGCGGGAGGGTCTGAGCAGTTCTTC.

The rearrangement uses TRBV29-1 and TRBJ2-5; TRBD2 agrees at 7 bases. Germline V gives CDR1 SQVTM, CDR2 ANQGSEA. The CDR3 consists of 13 residues. V gave up 4 bases and J gave up 3 bases; unmatched junction bases: 5. For the CDR3, the DNA is TGCAGCGTTGTTGTCAGCGGGGAAGAGACCCAGTACTTC. Translated: CSVVVSGEETQYF.

This clonotype was seen at least ten times. V is TRBV20-1 and J is TRBJ2-2; either TRBD1 or TRBD2 may fit D (6 bases each). Germline V gene sequence: CDR1 DFQATT, CDR2 SNEGSKA (reference sequence). V lost 6 bases, J lost 4 bases, and 15 bases lay in between. CDR3 size: 14 residues. CDR3 nucleotide sequence: TGCAGTGCCAGAACGGGGGCCGGCACCGGGGAGCTGTTTTTT. As protein: CSARTGAGTGELFF.

The table lists this clonotype with many counts. This chain links TRBV5-1 with TRBJ1-2, with D unclear. V was clipped by 4 bases and J by 0 bases, with 10 bases between them. CDR1 SGHRS and CDR2 YFSETQ come from the germline V gene. This CDR3 is built from 14 residues. CDR3 in DNA: TGCGCCAGCAGCCCAGGACTGGCTAACTATGGCTACACCTTC. This translates into CASSPGLANYGYTF.

There are many counts of this clonotype. The chain has TRBV5-5 and TRBJ2-7; 14 positions agree with TRBD2. The V gene end was trimmed by 4 bases and the J gene end by 4 bases; junction bases not matched to a gene: 4. Germline V gene sequence: CDR1 SGHKS, CDR2 YYEKEE (reference sequence). The CDR3 extends over 15 amino acids. CDR3 nucleotides: TGTGCCAGCAGCATGGGACTAGCGGGGGATTACGAGCAGTACTTC. Translating gives CASSMGLAGDYEQYF.